The text below deals with one T cell receptor beta chain. The ends were cut back, 3 bases at V and 8 bases at J, with 20 bases in the middle. This CDR3 has 15 amino acids. The germline V gene has CDR1 SGHRS and CDR2 YFSETQ. The sample originates from a study of tumor-infiltrating lymphocytes in primary liver carcinoma. The wider study: The tumors, T1-T3 N0M0 lesions, were about 4.2 to 11 cm across.

Co-extraction yielded RNA and DNA from around 20-30 mg of unsorted bulk tissue. Using a constant-region primer together with ProtoScript II reverse transcriptase, TCR beta cDNA was made from 450 to 600 ng of total RNA. TCR beta libraries came from three nested multiplex PCR rounds using slightly modified ARM-PCR. Running roughly 10 cycles apiece, the first two PCR rounds relied on TRBV1-TRBV30 forward primers together with a C-beta reverse primer. One entry per CDR3 protein results from TCRdb running MiXCR on the multiplex PCR reads. This table holds roughly 48,000 distinct CDR3 sequences, over 65% found once.

The rearrangement links TRBV5-1 to TRBJ1-2; D is perhaps TRBD1 (5 bases). Sequenced sample: liver tumor tissue from sampling region 3. Subset specified: tumor region T3, left-lateral pole. The source is a man aged 35-49 years with primary liver carcinoma and hepatitis B virus infection. This chain's CDR3 is CASSSKRGGTSGYTF. CDR3 nucleotides: TGCGCCAGCAGCTCCAAAAGGGGCGGAACGAGCGGCTACACCTTC.